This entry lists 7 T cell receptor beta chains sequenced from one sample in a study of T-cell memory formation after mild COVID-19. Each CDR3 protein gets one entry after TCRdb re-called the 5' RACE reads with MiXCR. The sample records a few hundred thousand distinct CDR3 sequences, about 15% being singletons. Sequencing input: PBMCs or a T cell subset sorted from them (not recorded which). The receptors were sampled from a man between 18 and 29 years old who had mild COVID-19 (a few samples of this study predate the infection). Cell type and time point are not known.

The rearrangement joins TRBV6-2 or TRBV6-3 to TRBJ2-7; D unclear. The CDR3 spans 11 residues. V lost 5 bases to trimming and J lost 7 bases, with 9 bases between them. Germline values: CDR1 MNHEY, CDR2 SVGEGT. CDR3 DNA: TGTGCCAGCAGTCGGGTCAGGGAGCAGTACTTC. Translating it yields CASSRVREQYF.

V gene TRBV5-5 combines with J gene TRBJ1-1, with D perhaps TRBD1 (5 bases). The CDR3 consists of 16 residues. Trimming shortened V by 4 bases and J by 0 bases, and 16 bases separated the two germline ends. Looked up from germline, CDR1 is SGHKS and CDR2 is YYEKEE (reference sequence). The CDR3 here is CASSLRQTAMNTEAFF. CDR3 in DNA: TGTGCCAGCAGCCTTAGGCAGACAGCGATGAACACTGAAGCTTTCTTT.

This chain's CDR3 is CASSLDLHRGSYEQYF. The CDR3 coding sequence is TGTGCCAGCAGCTTAGATCTTCACAGGGGGTCGTACGAGCAGTACTTC. The chain combines TRBV7-2 with TRBJ2-7, with 8 bases fitting TRBD1. The germline V gene encodes CDR1 SGHTA and CDR2 FQGNSA. Germline trimming cut 1 base from V and 4 bases from J; bases unmatched to any gene: 9. The CDR3 length is 16 residues.

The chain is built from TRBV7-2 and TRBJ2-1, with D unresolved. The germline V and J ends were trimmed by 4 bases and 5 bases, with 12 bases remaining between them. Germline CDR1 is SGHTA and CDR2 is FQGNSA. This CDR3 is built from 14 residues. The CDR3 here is CASSSSPGNNEQFF. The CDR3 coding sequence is TGTGCCAGCAGCTCCTCCCCAGGAAACAATGAGCAGTTCTTC.

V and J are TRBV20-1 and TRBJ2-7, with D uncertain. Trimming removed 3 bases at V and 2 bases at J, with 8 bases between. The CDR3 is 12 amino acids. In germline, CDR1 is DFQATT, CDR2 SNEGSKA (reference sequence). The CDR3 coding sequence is TGCAGTGCTAGCCCACAAACCTACGAGCAGTACTTC. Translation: CSASPQTYEQYF.

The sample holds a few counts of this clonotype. CDR3 sequence: CASSQDLAALAGELFF. CDR3 DNA sequence: TGTGCCAGCAGCCAAGATTTGGCGGCCTTAGCCGGGGAGCTGTTTTTT. The V call is TRBV3-1, the J call TRBJ2-2, with no clear D. The CDR3 is made up of 16 amino acids. From germline, CDR1 is LGHDT and CDR2 YNNKEL (reference sequence). V was pared by 0 bases and J by 6 bases, with 14 bases between.

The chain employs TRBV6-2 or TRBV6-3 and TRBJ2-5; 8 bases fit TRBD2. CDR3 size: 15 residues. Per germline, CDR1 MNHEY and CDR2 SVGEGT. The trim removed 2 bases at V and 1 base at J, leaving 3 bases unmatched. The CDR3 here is CASSYAAGGQETQYF. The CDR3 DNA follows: TGTGCCAGCAGTTACGCGGCGGGGGGCCAAGAGACCCAGTACTTC.